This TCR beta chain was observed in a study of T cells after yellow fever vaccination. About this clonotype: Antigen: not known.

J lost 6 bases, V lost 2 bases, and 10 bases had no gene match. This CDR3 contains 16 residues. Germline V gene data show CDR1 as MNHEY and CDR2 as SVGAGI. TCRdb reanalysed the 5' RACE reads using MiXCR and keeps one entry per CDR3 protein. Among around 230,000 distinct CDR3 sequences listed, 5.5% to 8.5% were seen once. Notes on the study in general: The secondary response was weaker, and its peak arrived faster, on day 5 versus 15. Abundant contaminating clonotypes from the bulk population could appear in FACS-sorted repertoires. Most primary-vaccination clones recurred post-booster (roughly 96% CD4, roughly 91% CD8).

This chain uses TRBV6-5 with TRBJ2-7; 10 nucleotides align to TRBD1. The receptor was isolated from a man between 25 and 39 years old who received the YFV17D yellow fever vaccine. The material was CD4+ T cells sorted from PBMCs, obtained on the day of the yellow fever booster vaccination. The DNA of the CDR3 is TGTGCCAGCAGTTACCATCCGGGACAGGGGACCGCCGAGCAGTACTTC. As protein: CASSYHPGQGTAEQYF.